This T cell receptor beta chain comes out of a study of graft-versus-host responses after intestinal transplantation. Germline V gene sequence: CDR1 MNHEY, CDR2 SVGAGI. The ends were cut back, 8 bases at V and 5 bases at J, with 12 bases in the middle. CDR3 length: 12 amino acids. Sequenced by immunoSEQ multiplex PCR; TCRdb stores in-frame clones only, minus some. Among 75,000 to 100,000 clones listed, roughly four fifths were seen once. About this clone: As yet, its antigen is unknown.

Sequenced material: unstimulated CD8+ T cells sorted from spleen or lymph node cells, taken before intestinal transplant. The TCR originated in a human donor who received an intestinal transplant. The V call is TRBV6-5, the J call TRBJ1-1, with no clear D. CDR3 DNA: TGTGCCAGCTCGCGCGGACGAACTGAAGCTTTCTTT. It specifies CASSRGRTEAFF.